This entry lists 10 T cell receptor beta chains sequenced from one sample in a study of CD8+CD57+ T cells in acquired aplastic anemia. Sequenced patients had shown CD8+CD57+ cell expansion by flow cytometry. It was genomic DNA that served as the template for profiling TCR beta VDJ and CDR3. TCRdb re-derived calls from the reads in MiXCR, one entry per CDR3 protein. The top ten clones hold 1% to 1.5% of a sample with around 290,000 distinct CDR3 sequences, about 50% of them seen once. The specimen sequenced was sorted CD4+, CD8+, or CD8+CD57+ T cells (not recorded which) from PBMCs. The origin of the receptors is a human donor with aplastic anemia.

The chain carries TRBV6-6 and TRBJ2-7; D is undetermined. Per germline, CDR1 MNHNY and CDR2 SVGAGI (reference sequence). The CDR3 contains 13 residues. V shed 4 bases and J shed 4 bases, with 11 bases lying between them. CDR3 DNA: TGTGCCAGCAGTTCCGGGCTGAATTACGAGCAGTACTTC. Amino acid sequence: CASSSGLNYEQYF.

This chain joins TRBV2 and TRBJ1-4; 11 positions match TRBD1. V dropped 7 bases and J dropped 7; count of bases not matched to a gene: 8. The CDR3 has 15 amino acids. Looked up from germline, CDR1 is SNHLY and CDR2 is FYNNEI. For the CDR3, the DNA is TGTGCCAGCATCCTGGACAGGGGGCCTGCTGAAAAACTGTTTTTT. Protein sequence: CASILDRGPAEKLFF.

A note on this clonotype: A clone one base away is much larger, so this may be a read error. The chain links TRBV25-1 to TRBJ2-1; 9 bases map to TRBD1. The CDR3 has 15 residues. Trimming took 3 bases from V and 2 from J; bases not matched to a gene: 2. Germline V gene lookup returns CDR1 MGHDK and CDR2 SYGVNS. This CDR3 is CASSEGQGTYNEQFF. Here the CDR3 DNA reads TGTGCCAGCAGTGAGGGACAGGGCACCTACAATGAGCAGTTCTTC.

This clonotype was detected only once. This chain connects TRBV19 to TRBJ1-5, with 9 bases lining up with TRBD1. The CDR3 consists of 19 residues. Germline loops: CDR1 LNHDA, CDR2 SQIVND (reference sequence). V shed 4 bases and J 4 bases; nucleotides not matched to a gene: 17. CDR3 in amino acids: CASSSGDSDTGGANQPQHF. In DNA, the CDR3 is TGTGCCAGTAGTAGCGGTGACAGTGATACAGGGGGCGCGAATCAGCCCCAGCATTTT.

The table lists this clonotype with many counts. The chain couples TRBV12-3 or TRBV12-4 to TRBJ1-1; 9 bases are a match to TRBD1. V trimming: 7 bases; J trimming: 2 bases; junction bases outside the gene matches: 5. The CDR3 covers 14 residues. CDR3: CASKGTGFNTEAFF. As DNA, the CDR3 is TGTGCCAGCAAAGGGACAGGGTTTAACACTGAAGCTTTCTTT.

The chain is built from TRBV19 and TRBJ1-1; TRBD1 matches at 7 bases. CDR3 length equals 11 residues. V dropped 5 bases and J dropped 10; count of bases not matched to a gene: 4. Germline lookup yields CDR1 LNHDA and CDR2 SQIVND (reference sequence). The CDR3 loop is CASSEWDRAFF. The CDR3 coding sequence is TGTGCCAGTAGTGAATGGGACAGAGCTTTCTTT. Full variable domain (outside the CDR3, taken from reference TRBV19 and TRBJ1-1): DGGITQSPKYLFRKEGQNVTLSCEQNLNHDAMYWYRQDPGQGLRLIYYSQIVNDFQKGDIAEGYSVSREKKESFPLTVTSAQKNPTAFYLCASSEWDRAFFGQGTRLTVV.

In DNA form, the CDR3 reads TGCAGCGTTTGGACAGGGGGCAACACCATATATTTT. Amino acid sequence: CSVWTGGNTIYF. The chain has TRBV29-1 and TRBJ1-3; TRBD1 aligns across 11 bases. The germline CDR1 and CDR2 sequences are SQVTM and ANQGSEA. This CDR3 is built from 12 residues. With V trimmed by 5 bases and J by 7 bases, 1 base remained unmatched.

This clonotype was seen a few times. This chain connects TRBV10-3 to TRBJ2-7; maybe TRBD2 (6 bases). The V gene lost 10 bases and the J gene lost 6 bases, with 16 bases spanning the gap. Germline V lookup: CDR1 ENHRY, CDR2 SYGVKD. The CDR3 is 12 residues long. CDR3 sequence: CASSHMGGEQYF. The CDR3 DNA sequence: TGTGCCAGCAGCCACATGGGGGGCGAGCAGTACTTC.

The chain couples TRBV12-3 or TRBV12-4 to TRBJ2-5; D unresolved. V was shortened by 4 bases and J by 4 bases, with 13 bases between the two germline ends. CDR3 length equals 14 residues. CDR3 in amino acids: CASSSWISGETQYF. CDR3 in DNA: TGTGCCAGCAGTTCCTGGATTAGTGGAGAGACCCAGTACTTC.

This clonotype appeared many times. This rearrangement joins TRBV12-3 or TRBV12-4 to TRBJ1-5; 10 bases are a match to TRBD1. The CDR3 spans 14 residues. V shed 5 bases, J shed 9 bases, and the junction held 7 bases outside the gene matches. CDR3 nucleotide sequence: TGTGCCAGCAGTCCGGACAGGGGGATTGTGCCCCAGCATTTT. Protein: CASSPDRGIVPQHF.